This T cell receptor beta chain was recovered during a study of T cell repertoires and HLA-DP antigens. At least ten counts were recorded for this clone. Its antigen is not known. Trimming took off 3 bases at V and 4 bases at J, with 14 bases between the two ends. This CDR3 is 15 amino acids long. CDR1 KGHSH and CDR2 LQKENI come from the germline V gene. TCRdb's copy holds only in-frame clones and misses some; the assay was immunoSEQ multiplex PCR. In the table there are almost 90,000 clones, roughly nine tenths of which are singletons. This receptor was taken from a man between 50 and 59 years old in good health and CMV-seronegative. This rearrangement joins TRBV18 to TRBJ2-3; unclear D gene. Sequenced input: CD4+ T cells from PBMCs. In DNA form, the CDR3 reads TGTGCCAGCTCACCCGGACCCCCCAAGCCAGATACGCAGTATTTT. Amino acid sequence: CASSPGPPKPDTQYF. The full variable domain, rest sourced from reference TRBV18 and TRBJ2-3, is NAGVMQNPRHLVRRRGQEARLRCSPMKGHSHVYWYRQLPEEGLKFMVYLQKENIIDESGMPKERFSAEFPKEGPSILRIQQVVRGDSAAYFCASSPGPPKPDTQYFGPGTRLTVL.